The TCR beta chain described here comes from a study of cytomegalovirus exposure and HLA in healthy donors. Across the study: In an early release, HLA-typed donors contributed approximately 82 million unique TCR sequences. Findings of the study overall: Some V segments (TRBV6-2 and TRBV6-3 among them) were excluded as indistinguishable.

This PCR relied on a set of 60 Vbeta primers and 13 Jbeta primers. Sequenced by immunoSEQ multiplex PCR; TCRdb stores in-frame clones only, minus some. This sample has around 200,000 clones; 77% occur once, and the top ten carry less than 3%. In regard to this clone: The antigen remains unidentified.

CDR1 SGHTA and CDR2 FQGNSA come from the germline V gene. The CDR3 contains 16 residues. The clonotype originates from a woman aged 60 to 75 in good health and CMV-seropositive. The chain recombines TRBV7-2 with TRBJ2-5, with 9 bases lining up with TRBD1. The J call may not be correct, given that the DNA end is closer to TRBJ2-7. Sequenced: PBMCs. CDR3 amino acids: CASSSSGQGGRNEQYF. CDR3 DNA: TGTGCCAGCAGCTCGTCGGGACAGGGTGGGAGGAACGAGCAGTACTTC.